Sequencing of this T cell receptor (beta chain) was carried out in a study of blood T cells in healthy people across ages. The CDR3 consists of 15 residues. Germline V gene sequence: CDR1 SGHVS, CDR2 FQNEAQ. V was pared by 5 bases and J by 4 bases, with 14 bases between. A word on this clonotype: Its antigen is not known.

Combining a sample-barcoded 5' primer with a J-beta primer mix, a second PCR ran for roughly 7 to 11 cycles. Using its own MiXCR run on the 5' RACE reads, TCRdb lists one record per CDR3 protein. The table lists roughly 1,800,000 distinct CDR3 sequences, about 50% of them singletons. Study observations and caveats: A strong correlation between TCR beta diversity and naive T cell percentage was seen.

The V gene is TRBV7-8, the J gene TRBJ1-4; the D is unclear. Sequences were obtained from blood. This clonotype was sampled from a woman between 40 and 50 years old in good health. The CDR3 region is CASSIEAGINEKLFF. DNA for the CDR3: TGTGCCAGCAGCATAGAAGCGGGGATTAATGAAAAACTGTTTTTT.